Listed here are 3 T cell receptor beta chains from one sample, sequenced in a study of T-cell reconstitution after alpha-beta-depleted transplantation in children. Molecular barcoding with unique molecular identifiers was used for the TCRbeta library. One entry per CDR3 protein results from TCRdb running MiXCR on the PCR reads. The sample shows 500,000 to 750,000 distinct CDR3 sequences, approximately 12% of them seen only once. This specimen was PBMCs, mostly from graft donor cells, taken 360 days after TCRalphabeta/CD19-depleted stem cell transplant. These TCRs come from a male patient younger than 18 who had a stem cell transplant for acute myeloid leukemia, so the T cells may come from the graft donor.

This clonotype came up many times. The chain recombines TRBV7-6 with TRBJ2-7, with 10 bases aligning to TRBD2. V lost 1 base, J lost 6 bases, and 6 bases stayed unmatched. The CDR3 covers 15 residues. CDR1 and CDR2 from the germline V gene are SGHVS and FNYEAQ. The CDR3 coding sequence is TGTGCCAGCAGCTTAGGTCCTAGCGGGAGCTCCGAGCAGTACTTC. Translating gives CASSLGPSGSSEQYF.

This clonotype came up a few times. The chain joins TRBV4-2 to TRBJ1-3, with D unresolved. V was pared by 1 base and J by 0 bases, with 10 bases between. CDR1 is LGHNA and CDR2 is YNFKEQ in the germline V gene. The CDR3 covers 16 residues. For the CDR3, the DNA is TGTGCCAGCAGCCAAGTTAGACCAGTCTCTGGAAACACCATATATTTT. Its protein product is CASSQVRPVSGNTIYF.

This clonotype appeared many times. The gene calls are TRBV5-1 and TRBJ2-7; possibly TRBD2 for D (5 bases). Germline V gives CDR1 SGHRS, CDR2 YFSETQ. V was clipped by 0 bases and J by 3 bases, with 13 bases between them. This CDR3 has 15 residues. The CDR3 loop reads CASSLEVPSGYEQYF. The CDR3 bases are TGCGCCAGCAGCTTGGAGGTGCCCAGCGGCTACGAGCAGTACTTC.